This T cell receptor beta chain appears in the sequencing data of a study of cytomegalovirus exposure and HLA in healthy donors. Regarding the study as a whole: About 150 TCR beta chains were listed as cytomegalovirus-associated.

TCRdb's copy holds only in-frame clones and misses some; the assay was immunoSEQ multiplex PCR. The sample consists of 110,000 to 150,000 clones, over 90% of them appearing once. The CDR3 sequence is 14 residues long. Germline loops: CDR1 SGDLS, CDR2 YYNGEE. Trimming cost V 0 bases and J 4 bases; bases outside gene matches: 0. The sample holds one count of this clone. Its antigen is unknown. Other nucleotide sequences from this sample produce the same CDR3. Sequencing was performed on PBMCs. This TCR came from a man aged 18-30 years in good health and CMV-seropositive. The chain recombines TRBV9 with TRBJ1-5, with 8 bases aligning to TRBD1. The CDR3 here is CASSVGQGNQPQHF. The CDR3 nucleotides read TGTGCCAGCAGCGTAGGACAGGGGAATCAGCCCCAGCATTTT.